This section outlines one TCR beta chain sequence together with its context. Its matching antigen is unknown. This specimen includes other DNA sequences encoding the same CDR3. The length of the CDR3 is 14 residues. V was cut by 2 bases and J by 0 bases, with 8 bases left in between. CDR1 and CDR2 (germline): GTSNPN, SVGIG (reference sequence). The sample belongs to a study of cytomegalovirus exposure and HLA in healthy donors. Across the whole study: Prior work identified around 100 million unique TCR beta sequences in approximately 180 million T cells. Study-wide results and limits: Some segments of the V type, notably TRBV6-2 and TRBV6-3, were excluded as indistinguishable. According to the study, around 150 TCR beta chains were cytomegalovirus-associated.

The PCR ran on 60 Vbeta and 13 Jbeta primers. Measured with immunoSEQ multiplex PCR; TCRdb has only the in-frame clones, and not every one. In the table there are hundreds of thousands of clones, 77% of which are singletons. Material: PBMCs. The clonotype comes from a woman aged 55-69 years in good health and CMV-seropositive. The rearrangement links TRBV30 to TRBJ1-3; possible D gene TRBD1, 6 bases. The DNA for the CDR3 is TGTGCCTGGAGTACAGGGTCCTCTGGAAACACCATATATTTT. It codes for CAWSTGSSGNTIYF.